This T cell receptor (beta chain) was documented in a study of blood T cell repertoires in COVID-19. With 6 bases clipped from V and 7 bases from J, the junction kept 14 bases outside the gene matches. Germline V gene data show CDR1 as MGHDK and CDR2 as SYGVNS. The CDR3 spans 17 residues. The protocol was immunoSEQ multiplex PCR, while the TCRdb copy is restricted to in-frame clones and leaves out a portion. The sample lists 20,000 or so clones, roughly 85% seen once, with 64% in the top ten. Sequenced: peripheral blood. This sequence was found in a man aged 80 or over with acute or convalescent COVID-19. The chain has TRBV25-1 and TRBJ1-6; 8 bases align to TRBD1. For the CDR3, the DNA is TGTGCCAGCAGCGGAAGACAATTGACAGGGGTGAATTCACCCCTCCACTTT. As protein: CASSGRQLTGVNSPLHF. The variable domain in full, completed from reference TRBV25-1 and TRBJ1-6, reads EADIYQTPRYLVIGTGKKITLECSQTMGHDKMYWYQQDPGMELHLIHYSYGVNSTEKGDLSSESTVSRIRTEHFPLTLESARPSHTSQYLCASSGRQLTGVNSPLHFGNGTRLTVT.